The sequence of this T cell receptor (beta chain) was determined in a study of shared clonotypes between healthy human individuals. Study results and limitations: What rarefaction showed was incomplete sorted-subset sequencing despite large depth. The study generally estimated greater richness for naive than memory subsets.

A word on this clone: Its cognate antigen is unknown.

The healthy adult donors were HIV-negative and reported no recent acute infections or vaccinations. Donors comprised only Caucasian adults living in Nashville, Tennessee. The protocol was immunoSEQ multiplex PCR, while the TCRdb copy is restricted to in-frame clones and leaves out a portion. The sample includes over 850,000 clones, around 78% of them seen just once. The sequenced sample was memory CD4+ T cells from PBMCs. Subset given: CD45RA-negative fraction. The sequence was collected from a man in his late teens or twenties in good health. Some clones in this sample may be carry-over from other donors' samples.

The CDR3 region is CASRLAGGSYEQYF. Written as DNA, the CDR3 is TGTGCCAGCAGGCTAGCGGGAGGGTCCTACGAGCAGTACTTC. J is TRBJ2-7 and V is TRBV11-1, with TRBD2 matching 12 bases. CDR1 SGHAT and CDR2 FQDESV come from the germline V gene (reference sequence). The J segment lost 1 base and the V segment lost 6 bases, leaving 1 base of the junction unmatched. The CDR3 totals 14 residues.